This T cell receptor (beta chain) was recorded in a study of T cell changes during pregnancy in multiple sclerosis (dated by TCRdb to about 2019). Regarding the research as a whole: Changes in the T cell repertoire over the course of pregnancy were examined in this study in women with multiple sclerosis.

Trimming at the junction amounts to 0 bases on V and 1 base on J, and the germline ends lie 4 bases apart. CDR1 and CDR2 are drawn from the germline V gene: SGDLS, YYNGEE. There are 13 amino acids in the CDR3, from cysteine to phenylalanine inclusive. Only the CDR3 part of the read is kept: 39 bases, read in frame from the first base. Regarding this clone: Its target antigen remains unknown. Per-base qualities were not stored, and no clone one base away is much larger.

Library generation was performed with the immunoSEQ multiplex PCR assay. TCRdb mirrors the immuneACCESS table, restricted to in-frame sequences. Some clones are absent from its copies; in checked studies, under half trace to an unresolved V gene, and the reason for the others is unknown. A total of 30,000 to 45,000 clones appear in this sample, 90% to 95% of them only once. The top ten hold approximately 6.1% of the sample. The sequence derives from a female donor with multiple sclerosis, enrolled in a pregnancy study. The V and J segments used are TRBV9 and TRBJ1-1; confidence is insufficient to name the D gene. Sequencing used CD8+ T cells from peripheral blood mononuclear cells, obtained in the second trimester of pregnancy. In nucleotides, the sequence is TGTGCCAGCAGCGTAGTTCGGAACACTGAAGCTTTCTTT. Its coded protein is CASSVVRNTEAFF.